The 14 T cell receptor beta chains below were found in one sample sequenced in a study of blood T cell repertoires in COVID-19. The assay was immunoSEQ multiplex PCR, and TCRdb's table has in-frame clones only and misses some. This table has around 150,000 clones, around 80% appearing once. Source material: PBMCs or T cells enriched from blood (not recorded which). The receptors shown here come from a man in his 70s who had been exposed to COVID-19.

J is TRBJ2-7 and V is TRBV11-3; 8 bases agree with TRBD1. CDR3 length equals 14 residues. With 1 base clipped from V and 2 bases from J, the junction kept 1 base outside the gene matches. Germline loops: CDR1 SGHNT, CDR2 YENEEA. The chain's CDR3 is CASSLGQGPYEQYF. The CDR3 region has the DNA TGTGCCAGCAGCTTAGGACAGGGGCCCTACGAGCAGTACTTC. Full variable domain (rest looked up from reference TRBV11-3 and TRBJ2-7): EAGVVQSPRYKIIEKKQPVAFWCNPISGHNTLYWYLQNLGQGPELLIRYENEEAVDDSQLPKDRFSAERLKGVDSTLKIQPAELGDSAVYLCASSLGQGPYEQYFGPGTRLTVT.

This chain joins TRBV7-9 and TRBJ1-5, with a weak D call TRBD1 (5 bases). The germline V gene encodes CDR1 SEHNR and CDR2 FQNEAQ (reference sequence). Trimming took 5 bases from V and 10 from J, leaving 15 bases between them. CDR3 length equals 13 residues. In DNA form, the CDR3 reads TGTGCCAGCAGCGTGAAAAAGGGGCTACCCCAGCATTTT. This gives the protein CASSVKKGLPQHF.

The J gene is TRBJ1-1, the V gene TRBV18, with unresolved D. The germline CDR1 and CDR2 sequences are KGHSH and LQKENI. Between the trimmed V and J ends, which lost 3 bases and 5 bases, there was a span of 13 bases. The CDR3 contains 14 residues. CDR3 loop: CASSPSVFETEAFF. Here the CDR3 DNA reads TGTGCCAGCTCACCGTCGGTATTTGAAACTGAAGCTTTCTTT.

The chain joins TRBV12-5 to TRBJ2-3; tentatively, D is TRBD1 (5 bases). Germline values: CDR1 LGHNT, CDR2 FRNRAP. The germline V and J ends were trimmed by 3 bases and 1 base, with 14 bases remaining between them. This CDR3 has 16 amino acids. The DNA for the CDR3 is TGTGCTAGTGGTTTAGGGGCGCTAATAGGCACAGATACGCAGTATTTT. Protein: CASGLGALIGTDTQYF.

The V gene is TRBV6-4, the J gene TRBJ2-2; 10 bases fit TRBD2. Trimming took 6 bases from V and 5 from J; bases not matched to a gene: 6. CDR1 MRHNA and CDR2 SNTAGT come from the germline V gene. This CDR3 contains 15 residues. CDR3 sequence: CASSQREGRTGELFF. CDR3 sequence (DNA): TGTGCCAGCAGCCAGCGGGAGGGCCGAACCGGGGAGCTGTTTTTT.

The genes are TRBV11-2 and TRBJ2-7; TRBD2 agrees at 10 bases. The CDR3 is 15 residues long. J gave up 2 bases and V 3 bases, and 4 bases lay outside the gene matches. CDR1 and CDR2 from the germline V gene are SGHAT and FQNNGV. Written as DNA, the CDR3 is TGTGCCAGCAGCTTTCAAGCGGGAGGGCCCTACGAGCAGTACTTC. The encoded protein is CASSFQAGGPYEQYF.

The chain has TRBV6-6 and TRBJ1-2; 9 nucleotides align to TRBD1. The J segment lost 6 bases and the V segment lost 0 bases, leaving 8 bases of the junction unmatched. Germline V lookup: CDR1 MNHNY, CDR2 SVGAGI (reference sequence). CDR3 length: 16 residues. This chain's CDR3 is CASSYSLRQGEHGYTF. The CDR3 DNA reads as TGTGCCAGCAGTTACTCCTTGAGACAGGGGGAGCATGGCTACACCTTC.

DNA of the CDR3: TGTGCCAGCTCACCAAGACTAGCGGAGAACACCGGGGAGCTGTTTTTT. This sequence encodes CASSPRLAENTGELFF. The J gene is TRBJ2-2, the V gene TRBV18; 9 nucleotides align to TRBD2. The CDR3 is made up of 16 amino acids. Germline V gives CDR1 KGHSH, CDR2 LQKENI. V was pared by 2 bases and J by 1 base, with 2 bases of the junction left unmatched.

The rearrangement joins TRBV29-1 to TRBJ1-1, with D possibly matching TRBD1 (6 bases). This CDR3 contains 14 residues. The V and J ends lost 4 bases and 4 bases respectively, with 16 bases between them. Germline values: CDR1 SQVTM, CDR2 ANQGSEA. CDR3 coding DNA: TGCAGCGTTGGGGGGCATCCCCGGGCCACTGAAGCTTTCTTT. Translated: CSVGGHPRATEAFF.

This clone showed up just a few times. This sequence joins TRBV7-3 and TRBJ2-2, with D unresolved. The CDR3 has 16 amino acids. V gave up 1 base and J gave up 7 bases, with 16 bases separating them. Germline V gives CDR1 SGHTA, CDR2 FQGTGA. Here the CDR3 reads CASSLSPRGVDGELFF. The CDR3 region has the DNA TGTGCCAGCAGCTTAAGCCCCCGCGGTGTTGACGGGGAGCTGTTTTTT.

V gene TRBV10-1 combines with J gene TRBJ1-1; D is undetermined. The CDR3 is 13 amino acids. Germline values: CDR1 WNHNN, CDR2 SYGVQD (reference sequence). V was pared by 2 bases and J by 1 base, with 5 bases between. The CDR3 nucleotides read TGCGCCAGCAGTGAGAGAGGGAACACTGAAGCTTTCTTT. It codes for CASSERGNTEAFF.

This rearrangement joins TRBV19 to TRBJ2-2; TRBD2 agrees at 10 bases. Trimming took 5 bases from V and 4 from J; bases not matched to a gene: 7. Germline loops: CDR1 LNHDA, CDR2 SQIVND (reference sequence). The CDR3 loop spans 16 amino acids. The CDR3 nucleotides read TGTGCCAGTAGTGACATAGCGGGAGGCGGCACCGGGGAGCTGTTTTTT. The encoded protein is CASSDIAGGGTGELFF. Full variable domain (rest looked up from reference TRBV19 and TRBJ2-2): DGGITQSPKYLFRKEGQNVTLSCEQNLNHDAMYWYRQDPGQGLRLIYYSQIVNDFQKGDIAEGYSVSREKKESFPLTVTSAQKNPTAFYLCASSDIAGGGTGELFFGEGSRLTVL.

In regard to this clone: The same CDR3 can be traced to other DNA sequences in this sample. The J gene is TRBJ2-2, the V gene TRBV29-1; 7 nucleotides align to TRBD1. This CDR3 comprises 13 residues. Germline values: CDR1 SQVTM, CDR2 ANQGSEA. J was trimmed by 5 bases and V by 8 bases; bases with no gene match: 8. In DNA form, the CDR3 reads TGCAGCTCCCGACAGGGTGGGACCGGGGAGCTGTTTTTT. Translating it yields CSSRQGGTGELFF.

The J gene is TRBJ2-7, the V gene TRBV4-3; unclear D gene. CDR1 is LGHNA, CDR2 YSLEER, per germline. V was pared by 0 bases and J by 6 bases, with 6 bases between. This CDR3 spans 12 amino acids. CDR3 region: CASSQDSFEQYF. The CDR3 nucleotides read TGCGCCAGCAGCCAAGACTCGTTCGAGCAGTACTTC.